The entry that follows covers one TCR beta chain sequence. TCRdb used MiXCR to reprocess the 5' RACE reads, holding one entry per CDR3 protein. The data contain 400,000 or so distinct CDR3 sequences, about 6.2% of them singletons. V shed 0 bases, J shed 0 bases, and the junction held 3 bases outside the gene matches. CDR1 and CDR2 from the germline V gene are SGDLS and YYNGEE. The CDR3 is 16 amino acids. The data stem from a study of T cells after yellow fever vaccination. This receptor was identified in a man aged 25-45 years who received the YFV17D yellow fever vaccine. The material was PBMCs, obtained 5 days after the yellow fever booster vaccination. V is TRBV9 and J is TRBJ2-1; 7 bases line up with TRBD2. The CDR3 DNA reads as TGTGCCAGCAGCGTAGAGGGCGGGAGCTCCTACAATGAGCAGTTCTTC. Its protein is CASSVEGGSSYNEQFF.